The rows below give T cell receptor beta chains drawn from one sample of a study of T cells in Graves' hyperthyroidism and ophthalmopathy. TCRdb re-derived calls from the multiplex PCR reads in MiXCR, one entry per CDR3 protein. In the table there are approximately 500,000 distinct CDR3 sequences, about 43% of which are singletons. Sample: peripheral blood or thyroid tissue (not recorded which). Receptors originate from a young woman with Graves' hyperthyroidism. CDR3s include the opening cysteine and the closing phenylalanine or tryptophan. Fields, in order: J gene, clone size, CDR3 length, D gene, V gene, CDR3 protein, CDR3 DNA. The D gene is left open where the match is weak. A row's size may be missing; if present it is once, few, many or a size class.

>TRBJ2-3|NA|15|NA|TRBV19
CASSFGGPSTDTQYF
TGTGCCAGTAGTTTCGGAGGTCCCAGCACAGATACGCAGTATTTT
>TRBJ1-2|NA|16|TRBD1|TRBV25-1
CASSALRGQGAPGYTF
TGTGCCAGCAGTGCCCTGCGGGGACAGGGGGCGCCTGGCTACACCTTC
>TRBJ2-6|NA|15|NA|TRBV19
CASSDGEAGANVLTF
TGTGCCAGTAGTGACGGGGAGGCTGGGGCCAACGTCCTGACTTTC
>TRBJ2-5|many|13|NA|TRBV24-1
CATSADFGETQYF
TGTGCCACCAGTGCGGATTTCGGGGAGACCCAGTACTTC
>TRBJ2-5|many|13|NA|TRBV7-6
CASSLEWVETQYF
TGTGCCAGCAGCTTAGAATGGGTAGAGACCCAGTACTTC
>TRBJ2-2|NA|12|NA|TRBV20-1
CSARKRRGELFF
TGCAGTGCTAGAAAGCGGCGCGGGGAGCTGTTTTTT
>TRBJ1-1|NA|11|NA|TRBV29-1
CSFSVNTEAFF
TGCAGCTTCTCCGTGAACACTGAAGCTTTCTTT
>TRBJ1-1|many|15|NA|TRBV3-1
CASSHTGLMNTEAFF
TGTGCCAGCAGCCATACAGGGCTCATGAACACTGAAGCTTTCTTT
>TRBJ1-3|NA|15|NA|TRBV27
CASSLSAGSGNTIYF
TGTGCCAGCAGTTTATCCGCGGGGTCTGGAAACACCATATATTTT
>TRBJ2-1|NA|17|NA|TRBV2
CASSSERSFVSYNEQFF
TGTGCCAGCAGTTCGGAACGTAGCTTCGTGTCCTACAATGAGCAGTTTTTC
>TRBJ2-7|many|14|TRBD1|TRBV7-9
CASSSGQGEYEQYF
TGTGCCAGCAGCTCGGGACAGGGGGAATACGAGCAGTACTTC
>TRBJ2-2|NA|15|NA|TRBV6-4
CASSARGENTGELFF
TGTGCCAGCAGTGCCAGAGGGGAGAACACCGGGGAGCTGTTTTTT
>TRBJ2-7|many|15|NA|TRBV6-5
CASSSGTAHSYEQYF
TGTGCCAGCAGCTCCGGGACTGCCCACTCCTACGAGCAGTACTTC
>TRBJ2-7|few|14|NA|TRBV7-6
CASSLGTGRGEQYF
TGTGCCAGCAGCTTAGGGACGGGTCGGGGTGAGCAGTACTTC
>TRBJ2-7|NA|16|TRBD2|TRBV4-2
CASSQAGGPRSYEQYF
TGTGCCAGCAGCCAAGCGGGAGGGCCTCGTTCCTACGAGCAGTACTTC
>TRBJ2-5|many|14|NA|TRBV7-9
CASSSDVTQETQYF
TGTGCCAGCAGCTCGGACGTAACACAAGAGACCCAGTACTTC
>TRBJ2-2|few|16|NA|TRBV12-3/TRBV12-4
CASSRIYPSNTGELFF
TGTGCCAGCAGCCGTATCTACCCATCGAACACCGGGGAGCTGTTTTTT
>TRBJ1-1|many|14|NA|TRBV2
CASRQRTENTEALF
TGTGCCAGCAGACAGAGAACAGAAAACACTGAAGCTCTCTTT
>TRBJ1-2|NA|14|TRBD1|TRBV29-1
CSVEGQGMSYGYTF
TGCAGCGTTGAGGGACAGGGTATGTCTTATGGCTACACCTTC